This entry is about one T cell receptor beta chain. Its cognate antigen is unknown. Germline V CDR1 and CDR2: MDHEN, SYDVKM. The V end was cut by 3 bases, the J end by 1 base, with 16 bases between. This CDR3 is 16 amino acids long. TCRdb's table, derived via immunoSEQ multiplex PCR, lists solely in-frame clones and lacks some. The sample contains 80,000 to 100,000 clones, roughly 90% of which appear only once. This sample was taken from a study of OX40 agonist ivuxolimab in advanced cancers. At baseline, cycle 4 day 1, and cycle 7 day 1, blood was sampled. Whole-study results and caveats: Circulating CD4+ and CD8+ T cells showed clonal expansion by week 6 at 0.1 to 3.0 mg/kg.

V usage is TRBV28 and J usage is TRBJ2-7; no clear D. The sequencing here drew on CD4+ or CD8+ T cells sorted from blood, taken in a trial of the OX40 agonist ivuxolimab. This clonotype originated in an adult with an advanced solid tumor such as melanoma, head and neck, liver or kidney cancer. CDR3: CASSFRSKPPSYEQYF. As DNA, the CDR3 is TGTGCCAGCAGTTTTCGGTCTAAACCACCTTCCTACGAGCAGTACTTC.